This TCR beta chain stems from a study of human T cells and chemical hapten exposure (dated by TCRdb to the early 2020s). The study in broad terms: For sensitization, 2% DPC in acetone was applied to a 2 cm by 2 cm area of upper inner arm skin. Weekly therapeutic DPC doses were additionally applied to the scalp of patients throughout the roughly 25-week study period. Blood for TCR sequencing was provided by twenty-nine alopecia patients at one to four time points (pre-sensitization, 2, 6 and 24 weeks). The libraries were sequenced as a pool, and the TCR yield per sample differed mostly because of small variations in library volumes within the pool. The study tracked peripheral blood TCR repertoire changes in vivo during primary and secondary sensitization to the hapten diphenylcyclopropenone (DPC) in alopecia patients. Blood was sampled from patients pre-sensitization (week 0) and at 2, 6 and about 24 weeks after DPC sensitization. Patch testing was performed on the upper back with Finn chambers containing 0.01% DPC, and the patch tests were scored after 6 days according to International Contact Dermatitis Research Group standards. The patient cohort, mostly female, included alopecia areata with under or over 50% scalp involvement, alopecia totalis and alopecia universalis. What the study reported, not specific to this receptor: Compared with pre-sensitization or healthy control sets, expanded TCRs formed significantly more large CDR3 similarity clusters, which is consistent with antigen-driven responses. After repeated subsampling, changes were observed in the strength of the expansion versus patch-test correlation and in the threshold at which the correlation became significant. Patch test score was positively correlated with the number of PT1 expanded TCRs, with significance at thresholds 8, 16 and 32 but not at 4. Because all patients had alopecia, a presumed autoimmune disease, the immune response of the patients might differ from that of healthy individuals. No change with DPC sensitization was found in the number of TCRs above 1 in 1000 frequency, and no evidence of global repertoire structure alterations was found.

The time point label, as the study defines it: patch test 2, 6 weeks after DPC sensitization. This specimen's treatment or condition label, interpreted: therapeutic diphenylcyclopropenone sensitization with weekly scalp DPC. At each patch-test visit, blood was drawn before the patch test was applied. To be eligible, patients had to be aged 18 to 70, diagnosed with alopecia and judged suitable for DPC therapy, while pregnant patients were excluded. Total RNA was extracted from unfractionated whole blood that had been collected in Tempus Blood RNA tubes. This clonotype was observed many times. Its antigen has not been determined. Per-base qualities were not stored, and no clone one base away is much larger. Libraries were built with RACE. TCRdb names NextSeq 500 as the instrument used. During library preparation, unique molecular identifiers were attached to individual cDNA molecules so that TCRs could be counted quantitatively and reproducibly. For every blood RNA sample, sequencing covered both the TCR alpha and TCR beta chains. The original methods were these. The median number of TCRs per sample was approximately 98,000, ranging from about 20,000 to 750,000. The Decombinator software suite was used to annotate V, J and CDR3 in the TCR reads. To make PS versus PT1 abundance plots, every sample was subsampled to the same number of TCRs (28,000). Expanded TCRs were defined as absent before sensitization and observed at least eight times at the 2-week time point. TCRdb applied fastp at Q25 and MiXCR to the public reads, then kept only in-frame beta chains. Rows merge per CDR3 protein into single entries with the most common DNA and genes. The V and J calls and clone size are TCRdb's, not the authors'. This sample is represented by 350,000 to 400,000 distinct CDR3 sequences; more than 5% of them were singletons. The top ten constitute around 6.1% of the sample.

CDR1 and CDR2, looked up from the germline V gene, are MDHEN and SYDVKM. The CDR3 has 13 amino acids, counting the end cysteine and phenylalanine. Left in the record is the CDR3 DNA by itself, 39 bases read in frame from the first base. Cut back by 2 bases and 5 bases, the V and J ends lie 9 bases apart. The chain couples TRBV28 to TRBJ1-1, with TRBD1 tentatively as D gene (6 bases match). This receptor was obtained from a woman aged 18 to 35 with alopecia areata. Some clones in this sample may be carry-over from other donors' samples. The specimen was whole blood, collected in connection with sensitization to the hapten diphenylcyclopropenone (DPC). In nucleotides, the sequence is TGTGCCAGCAGTTTAGGGGGGCGGACTGAAGCTTTCTTT. It translates to CASSLGGRTEAFF.